The rows below give T cell receptor beta chains drawn from one sample of a study of blood T cell repertoires in COVID-19. Sequencing was performed with immunoSEQ multiplex PCR; in TCRdb, only in-frame clones are kept and a portion is missing. The table lists fewer than 35,000 clones, roughly 87% of them singletons, with around 2% in the top ten. The material sequenced was peripheral blood. Every receptor here comes from a man aged 50 to 60 with active or convalescent COVID-19. Each CDR3 is given without its conserved first and last residue.

V: TRBV7-9
J: TRBJ2-5
CDR3: ASSRTLEEETQY

V: TRBV5-3
J: TRBJ1-4
CDR3: AGEPPRESRATNEKLF

V: TRBV3-1/TRBV3-2
J: TRBJ2-3
CDR3: ASSQLGTDTQY

V: TRBV4-1
J: TRBJ2-7
CDR3: ASSLTGTYEQY

V: TRBV19
J: TRBJ2-3
CDR3: ASSGYLPGTTDTQY

V: TRBV6-2/TRBV6-3
J: TRBJ2-1
CDR3: ASSPSGRGVYEQF

V: TRBV28
J: TRBJ2-7
CDR3: ASRKGTAGGREQY

V: TRBV4-3
J: TRBJ2-1
CDR3: ASSQDSTSGSYNEQF

V: TRBV5-6
J: TRBJ1-1
CDR3: ASSLTRDSLNTEAF

V: TRBV5-5
J: TRBJ1-3
CDR3: ASSFFTGIGNTIY

V: TRBV7-2
J: TRBJ1-5
CDR3: ASSLIGTGTSNQPQH

V: TRBV5-1
J: TRBJ1-1
CDR3: ASRELNTEAF

V: TRBV27
J: TRBJ2-7
CDR3: ASSLAPRQGGSYEQY

V: TRBV5-1
J: TRBJ1-1
CDR3: ASSIPAPTGYTEAF

V: TRBV28
J: TRBJ2-7
CDR3: ASSLRPGRGPYEQY

V: TRBV11-1
J: TRBJ2-1
CDR3: ASSWRELLADNEQF

V: TRBV15
J: TRBJ1-5
CDR3: ATSREWTGWTQPQH

V: TRBV11-3
J: TRBJ2-1
CDR3: ASSPLGTRNEQF

V: TRBV18
J: TRBJ1-6
CDR3: ASSPNEIGTGASPLH

V: TRBV19
J: TRBJ1-5
CDR3: ASSINHRDRENQPQH

V: TRBV4-2
J: TRBJ2-1
CDR3: ASSPLSGSYNEQF

V: TRBV2
J: TRBJ2-7
CDR3: ASSVPGYEQY

V: TRBV5-1
J: TRBJ1-5
CDR3: ASSITGGLNQPQH

V: TRBV7-2
J: TRBJ2-7
CDR3: ASSLAPPGEQY

V: TRBV19
J: TRBJ1-2
CDR3: ASSRTQGATDYGYT

V: TRBV15
J: TRBJ2-7
CDR3: ATSPRESYEQY

V: TRBV28
J: TRBJ2-5
CDR3: ASTAGGDVETQY

V: TRBV3-1/TRBV3-2
J: TRBJ1-2
CDR3: ASSQDGATGTWAGYT

V: TRBV29-1
J: TRBJ1-1
CDR3: SVEAVLGSTEAF

V: TRBV5-1
J: TRBJ2-5
CDR3: ASRWAGDWQETQY

V: TRBV12-5
J: TRBJ2-2
CDR3: ASGLGQGTTGELF

V: TRBV3-1/TRBV3-2
J: TRBJ2-3
CDR3: ASSQGDGLAGADTQY

V: TRBV28
J: TRBJ2-7
CDR3: ASSLSWANYEQY

V: TRBV4-3
J: TRBJ2-7
CDR3: ASSQGGRLARDEQY

V: TRBV5-1
J: TRBJ1-1
CDR3: ASSFMPRGTTEAF

V: TRBV7-3
J: TRBJ2-2
CDR3: ASSPRRGQGGELF

V: TRBV18
J: TRBJ2-7
CDR3: ASSHRTGGLGVQY

V: TRBV27
J: TRBJ1-3
CDR3: ASSPSRQSSGNTIY

V: TRBV7-9
J: TRBJ1-6
CDR3: ASSMGQGSDNSPLH

V: TRBV28
J: TRBJ2-3
CDR3: ASSFRRGDTQY

V: TRBV29-1
J: TRBJ2-7
CDR3: SASGVSYEQY

V: TRBV13
J: TRBJ2-7
CDR3: ASSTGLAVEQY

V: TRBV7-2
J: TRBJ2-1
CDR3: ASSLVSAGGYNEQF

V: TRBV6-2/TRBV6-3
J: TRBJ2-1
CDR3: ASSPSLGGVFDEQF

V: TRBV19
J: TRBJ1-5
CDR3: ASSIGGQLLISNQPQH

V: TRBV2
J: TRBJ1-2
CDR3: ASSVSMGLFNGYT

V: TRBV28
J: TRBJ2-5
CDR3: ASSPRDRGFQETQY

V: TRBV5-1
J: TRBJ2-2
CDR3: ASSIPRQSGELF

V: TRBV5-1
J: TRBJ1-1
CDR3: ASSLGTGGGTTEAF

V: TRBV30
J: TRBJ2-2
CDR3: AWSAPGLGYTGELF

V: TRBV27
J: TRBJ2-5
CDR3: ASRGRFPQETQY

V: TRBV6-5
J: TRBJ1-6
CDR3: ATEGAGNSPLH

V: TRBV4-2
J: TRBJ2-2
CDR3: ASSHDRVSSGSGELF

V: TRBV3-1/TRBV3-2
J: TRBJ2-5
CDR3: ASSLRAGDETQY

V: TRBV11-2
J: TRBJ2-1
CDR3: ASSLPGTTWREQF

V: TRBV29-1
J: TRBJ2-1
CDR3: SVEGPGWREGYNEQF

V: TRBV27
J: TRBJ2-7
CDR3: ASSLSKKWGFDEQY